These T cell receptor beta chains were read from a single sample in a study of neurological immune-mediated disorders. TCRdb itself ran the 5' RACE reads through MiXCR, one entry per CDR3 protein. This table has about 70,000 distinct CDR3 sequences, about 5.1% appearing once. Source material: PBMCs. The receptor source for this set is a woman in her 70s with multiple sclerosis. The CDR3 runs from the conserved cysteine through the conserved F or W. D genes are given only for firm matches. Clone sizes are given selectively: once, few, many, or a class where the clone is expanded.

abundance,j_gene,v_gene,d_gene,CDR3aa,CDR3nt
few,TRBJ2-1,TRBV5-6,.,CASSFDRFDEQFF,TGTGCCAGCAGCTTCGATAGATTCGATGAGCAGTTCTTC
many,TRBJ2-4,TRBV20-1,.,CSARTTPGSNIQYF,TGCAGTGCCCGCACCACCCCAGGGTCAAACATTCAGTACTTC
many,TRBJ1-5,TRBV20-1,.,CSATGGGGWSNQPQHF,TGCAGTGCTACCGGCGGAGGAGGGTGGAGCAATCAGCCCCAGCATTTT
.,TRBJ2-7,TRBV9,.,CASSVEADSYEQYF,TGTGCCAGCAGCGTAGAAGCGGACTCCTACGAGCAGTACTTC
many,TRBJ2-2,TRBV27,.,CASKGGTQGSGELFF,TGTGCCAGCAAAGGAGGCACTCAGGGTTCCGGGGAGCTGTTTTTT
few,TRBJ2-5,TRBV19,.,CASSAPTIRGKTQYF,TGTGCCAGTAGTGCACCGACTATCAGGGGAAAGACCCAGTACTTC
many,TRBJ2-5,TRBV12-3/TRBV12-4,TRBD1,CASSSRTGRETQYF,TGTGCCAGCAGTTCCCGGACAGGGAGAGAGACCCAGTACTTC
many,TRBJ2-3,TRBV4-3,TRBD2,CASSLSLQRELPTDTQYF,TGCGCCAGCAGCCTAAGCCTTCAGCGGGAGCTCCCCACAGATACGCAGTATTTT
many,TRBJ2-3,TRBV12-3/TRBV12-4,TRBD2,CASGPSGKRGTDTQYF,TGTGCCAGCGGCCCAAGCGGGAAGAGGGGCACAGATACGCAGTATTTT
many,TRBJ2-2,TRBV5-6,TRBD2,CASSSSGSGGAGELFF,TGTGCCAGCAGCTCTAGCGGGAGTGGGGGTGCCGGGGAGCTGTTTTTT
many,TRBJ2-1,TRBV6-2/TRBV6-3,.,CASSYSRDAGNEQFF,TGTGCCAGCAGTTACTCGAGGGACGCCGGCAATGAGCAGTTCTTC
many,TRBJ2-1,TRBV5-1,TRBD2,CASSSGQGGLAGYNEQFF,TGCGCCAGCAGCTCGGGACAGGGAGGACTAGCGGGGTACAATGAGCAGTTCTTC
many,TRBJ2-3,TRBV24-1,.,CATSGLETDTQYF,TGTGCCACCAGTGGATTGGAGACAGATACGCAGTATTTT
many,TRBJ2-3,TRBV5-1,TRBD1,CASSPGQVNTDTQYF,TGCGCCAGCAGCCCAGGACAGGTGAACACAGATACGCAGTATTTT
many,TRBJ2-1,TRBV5-1,TRBD2,CASSLKRDARNEQFF,TGCGCCAGCAGCTTAAAGCGGGACGCCCGCAATGAGCAGTTCTTC
many,TRBJ2-1,TRBV20-1,.,CSASKPGALVEYNEQFF,TGCAGTGCGTCCAAGCCGGGGGCGCTTGTGGAATACAATGAGCAGTTCTTC
many,TRBJ2-1,TRBV30,TRBD2,CAWRLAGGNEQFF,TGTGCCTGGAGACTAGCGGGAGGGAATGAGCAGTTCTTC
many,TRBJ2-1,TRBV7-8,TRBD1,CASSRSTGTAYNEQFF,TGTGCCAGCAGCCGAAGTACCGGGACAGCTTACAATGAGCAGTTCTTC
many,TRBJ2-7,TRBV5-1,.,CASSLGGTRDEQYF,TGCGCCAGCAGCTTGGGGGGCACCAGGGATGAGCAGTACTTC
many,TRBJ1-1,TRBV12-3/TRBV12-4,.,CASSLSYRDGEAFF,TGTGCCAGCAGTTTGTCGTACAGGGACGGTGAAGCTTTCTTT
many,TRBJ2-7,TRBV20-1,.,CSAPGEIEQYF,TGCAGTGCCCCAGGGGAGATCGAGCAGTACTTC
few,TRBJ1-1,TRBV5-1,TRBD1,CASSFRTGGAGEAFF,TGCGCCAGCAGCTTCCGGACAGGGGGCGCGGGTGAAGCTTTCTTT
many,TRBJ2-1,TRBV4-1,.,CASSQEPGRSYNEQFF,TGCGCCAGCAGCCAAGAGCCCGGACGCTCCTACAATGAGCAGTTCTTC